The entry below describes one TCR beta chain. Method: immunoSEQ multiplex PCR; TCRdb's copy keeps in-frame clones and lacks some. The top ten clones hold approximately 1.7% of a sample with around 100,000 clones, approximately 86% of them seen once. The data were obtained in a study of blood T cell repertoires in COVID-19. Germline values: CDR1 LGHDT, CDR2 YNNKEL (reference sequence). This CDR3 comprises 14 residues. V shed 3 bases and J shed 3 bases, with 12 bases lying between them. The clonotype comes from an older man with acute or convalescent COVID-19. The chain joins TRBV3-1 (or the pseudogene TRBV3-2) to TRBJ2-7, with D possibly matching TRBD1 (5 bases). The sample taken for sequencing was peripheral blood. The CDR3 reads CASSQVDSSYEQYF. Here the CDR3 DNA reads TGTGCCAGCAGCCAGGTTGACAGTAGCTACGAGCAGTACTTC.